This TCR beta chain was documented in a study of Graves' ophthalmopathy and Graves' hyperthyroidism. Transcripts of RNA were the source for amplifying TCR beta CDR3 regions. Investigators did first-round RT-PCR with HTBI primers, then second-round multiplex PCR. MiXCR, applied by TCRdb to the multiplex PCR reads, yields one record per CDR3 protein. The sample contains 200,000 to 300,000 distinct CDR3 sequences, around 50% of which appear only once. The V segment lost 3 bases and the J segment 5 bases; nucleotides outside the gene matches: 3. The CDR3 runs to 15 residues. The V gene's germline CDR1 is SEHNR and CDR2 FQNEAQ (reference sequence).

The rearrangement joins TRBV7-9 to TRBJ2-7; 14 positions agree with TRBD2. The source is an adult man with Graves' ophthalmopathy. Sequencing was carried out using peripheral blood. CDR3 residues: CASSFGTSGSNEQYF. The CDR3 region has the DNA TGTGCCAGCAGCTTCGGGACTAGCGGGAGTAACGAGCAGTACTTC.